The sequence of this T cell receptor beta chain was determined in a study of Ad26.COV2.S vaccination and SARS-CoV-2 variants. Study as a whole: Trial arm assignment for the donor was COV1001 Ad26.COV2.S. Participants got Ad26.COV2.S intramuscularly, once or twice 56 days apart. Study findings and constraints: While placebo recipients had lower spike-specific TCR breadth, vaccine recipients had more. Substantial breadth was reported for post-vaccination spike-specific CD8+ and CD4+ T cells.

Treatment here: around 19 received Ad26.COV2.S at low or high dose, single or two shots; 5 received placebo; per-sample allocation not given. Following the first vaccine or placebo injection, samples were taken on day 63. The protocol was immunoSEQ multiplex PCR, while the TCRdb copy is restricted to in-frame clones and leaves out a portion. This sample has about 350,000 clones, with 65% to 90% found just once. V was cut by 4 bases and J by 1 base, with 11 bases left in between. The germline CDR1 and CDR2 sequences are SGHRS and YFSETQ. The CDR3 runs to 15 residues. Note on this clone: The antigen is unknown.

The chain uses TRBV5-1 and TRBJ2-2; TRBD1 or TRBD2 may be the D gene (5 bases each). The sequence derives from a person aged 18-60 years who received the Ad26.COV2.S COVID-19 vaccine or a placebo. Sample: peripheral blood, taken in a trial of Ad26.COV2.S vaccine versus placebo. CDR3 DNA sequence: TGCGCCAGCAGCCCGGGACCCCAGAACACCGGGGAGCTGTTTTTT. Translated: CASSPGPQNTGELFF.